Included here is one T cell receptor (beta chain) sequence, with context. Its antigen remains unidentified. The sample belongs to a study of T cells in localized non-small cell lung cancer. Germline V gene data show CDR1 as LNHDA and CDR2 as SQIVND (reference sequence). The length of the CDR3 is 15 residues. V was clipped by 3 bases and J by 3 bases; unmatched bases: 6. Only in-frame clones appear in the TCRdb table, and some are missing; sequencing was by immunoSEQ multiplex PCR. The data show some 72,000 clones, 84% seen once. Study results and limitations: Heterogeneity remains possible, as sequencing covered one tumor region only. Tumor showed lower T cell clonality than uninvolved adjacent lung, where it was highest. Longer overall survival was seen with higher T cell density measured in blood.

This sequence joins TRBV19 and TRBJ2-3; 7 bases line up with TRBD2. The sequence was collected from a man aged 40 to 70 with stage I lung adenocarcinoma. This material consisted of peripheral blood, taken before any cancer treatment. The DNA for the CDR3 is TGTGCCAGTAGTATCCGAAGACTAGCAACAGATACGCAGTATTTT. Translation gives CASSIRRLATDTQYF. The full variable domain, its missing parts supplied by reference TRBV19 and TRBJ2-3, is DGGITQSPKYLFRKEGQNVTLSCEQNLNHDAMYWYRQDPGQGLRLIYYSQIVNDFQKGDIAEGYSVSREKKESFPLTVTSAQKNPTAFYLCASSIRRLATDTQYFGPGTRLTVL.